This record concerns one TCR beta chain sequence. Its antigen is still unknown. These data are taken from a study of immune cell composition in non-small cell lung cancer. Study-level points and caveats: Lung adenocarcinomas had lower top 10 clone scores and clonality than squamous tumours.

Clones were read by immunoSEQ multiplex PCR, and TCRdb kept only the in-frame ones, dropping some. This sample has a few thousand clones; 70% to 85% occur once, and the top ten carry around 30%. Material for sequencing was lung tumor tissue. This receptor was identified in a human donor with non-small cell lung cancer.

The CDR3 DNA sequence: TGTGCCAGCAGTGAAGGGCTAGCGGGAGGGGAGACCCAGTACTTC. Its protein product is CASSEGLAGGETQYF. J is TRBJ2-5 and V is TRBV6-1, with 12 positions matching TRBD2. This CDR3 comprises 15 residues. The V and J ends lost 1 base and 5 bases, in that order; junction bases with no gene match: 2. Germline V gives CDR1 MNHNS, CDR2 SASEGT.